Following are 2 T cell receptor beta chains from one sample sequenced in a study of T cell clones after liver transplantation. Clones were sequenced by immunoSEQ multiplex PCR, and TCRdb holds only the in-frame ones, with some missing. The sample has 45,000 to 55,000 clones, about 81% seen once; the top ten hold 7.5% to 10%. Sample: CD4+ T cells from blood, taken before liver transplant. These receptors were taken from a human donor who received a liver transplant.

The chain couples TRBV14 to TRBJ2-3, with no clear D. V shed 6 bases and J shed 0 bases, with 7 bases lying between them. The CDR3 consists of 13 residues. Germline V gives CDR1 SGHDN, CDR2 FVKESK. The CDR3 DNA follows: TGTGCCAGCAGGGACGATAGCACAGATACGCAGTATTTT. Protein sequence: CASRDDSTDTQYF.

This chain connects TRBV6-1 to TRBJ2-7; TRBD1 agrees at 7 bases. The CDR3 consists of 12 residues. Trimming removed 8 bases from V and 2 bases from J; junction bases left unmatched: 3. CDR1 and CDR2 from the germline V gene are MNHNS and SASEGT. CDR3 in DNA: TGTGCCAGCTACCAGGGGGCCTACGAGCAGTACTTC. Translation gives CASYQGAYEQYF.